This T cell receptor beta chain originates from a study of CD8+ T cells in alopecia areata (dated by TCRdb to 2016 to 2018). In the study overall: The treated patients took part in an open-label pilot trial in which moderate-to-severe alopecia areata was treated with oral tofacitinib at 5 to 10 mg twice daily. Clonality in the scalp was compared among normal scalp (n=4), patchy alopecia areata scalp (n=8), and alopecia totalis/universalis scalp (n=8). Amplification of TCRbeta CDR3 regions was done by immunoSEQ multiplex PCR using 35 Vbeta forward primers and 13 Jbeta reverse primers. Patients received tofacitinib for 6 to 18 months and were then followed off drug for 6 months to check for delayed response and recurrence. For the treated patients, the SALT score, which quantifies what percentage of scalp surface area is affected, served as the measure of disease severity. Biopsies were taken from tofacitinib-treated patients at baseline and at 4 and 24 weeks of treatment, and a later scalp biopsy was taken in several of the tofacitinib-treated patients. The study used high-throughput TCRbeta sequencing to examine T cell clonal expansion in alopecia areata, in both the C3H/HeJ mouse model and human patients. On the human side, TCRbeta sequencing was run on scalp tissue and on sorted CD4+ and CD8+ peripheral blood T cells from healthy controls and from alopecia areata patients with either patchy or totalis/universalis disease. RNA was obtained with the PAXgene miRNA kit for fixed scalp, the miRNeasy kit for PBMCs, and the RNeasy kit for mouse skin. Results the study describes overall, beyond this receptor: Higher clonality and more expanded CD8+ clones were observed in lesional scalp than in normal scalp, particularly in alopecia totalis/universalis, a finding suggestive of antigenic drive. TCR sequences shared between patients were less clear than in mice, possibly partly because of HLA diversity in the patient population. Resident alphabeta T cells in normal human skin are also sequenced, complicating scalp TCR repertoire analysis, unlike mouse skin dominated by gammadelta T cells. Because the treated cohort was small and had only one nonresponder, larger studies are needed to examine links between baseline CD8+ expansion and response. With tofacitinib, both scalp clonality and the number of expanded CD8+ clones among the top 100 scalp clones went down significantly. Many expanded lesional clones were found to persist in scalp and blood during tofacitinib treatment, and relapse after treatment cessation may be partly explained by this persistence.

Note on this clone: Its antigen is not yet known. Per-nucleotide qualities are absent, and no much larger clonotype sits a single base away.

Read against the paper, the sample's treatment or condition label means: oral pan-JAK inhibitor, 5-10 mg twice daily. Lesional scalp punch biopsies and peripheral blood were collected from alopecia areata patients. PBMCs were isolated by density centrifugation and stained for CD3, CD4 and CD8, and CD4+ and CD8+ T cells were sorted on a FACSAria. The method behind the library was the immunoSEQ multiplex PCR assay. To provide template for TCR sequencing, every sample had RNA extracted and reverse transcribed into cDNA. SuperScript III was used to make first-strand cDNA, primed with a 2:1 mix of oligo-dT and random hexamers. A synthetic immune receptor repertoire was used to assess amplification bias, and residual bias was removed computationally. From the authors' description of their analysis: Raw reads were preprocessed to remove errors, and CDR3 was defined by IMGT conventions from the conserved cysteine to phenylalanine. To get clonality, Shannon entropy was normalized by log2 of the number of productive unique TCRs and the result was subtracted from 1. Whether each scalp clone was CD4 or CD8 was inferred by checking scalp TCRbeta sequences against the CD4 and CD8 repertoires from sorted blood. Drawn from immuneACCESS, this table holds only the in-frame rearrangements with V and J called that TCRdb kept. Clones are partly lost; checked studies trace under half to an unresolved V gene and leave the rest unexplained. D and trimming come from the DNA, and the V and J calls and clone size come from that table. The sample records about 210,000 clones, roughly two fifths of which are singletons. The ten top clones hold around 0.48% of the sample.

The TCR originated in a human donor with alopecia areata. The material was CD4+ T cells sorted from blood, obtained between weeks 30 and 35, from a patient treated with tofacitinib.

The sequenced DNA is TGCAGCGTTGCACAGAGCACAGATACGCAGTATTTT. It is translated as CSVAQSTDTQYF. The chain employs TRBV29-1 and TRBJ2-3; the D gene is unclear. The germline ends are 5 bases apart after V is trimmed by 4 bases and J by 0 bases. CDR1 is given as SQVTM and CDR2 as ANQGSEA, both from the germline V gene. The CDR3 measures 12 amino acids from cysteine to phenylalanine. The sequence is cut down to CDR3 DNA, 36 bases in frame from base 1.